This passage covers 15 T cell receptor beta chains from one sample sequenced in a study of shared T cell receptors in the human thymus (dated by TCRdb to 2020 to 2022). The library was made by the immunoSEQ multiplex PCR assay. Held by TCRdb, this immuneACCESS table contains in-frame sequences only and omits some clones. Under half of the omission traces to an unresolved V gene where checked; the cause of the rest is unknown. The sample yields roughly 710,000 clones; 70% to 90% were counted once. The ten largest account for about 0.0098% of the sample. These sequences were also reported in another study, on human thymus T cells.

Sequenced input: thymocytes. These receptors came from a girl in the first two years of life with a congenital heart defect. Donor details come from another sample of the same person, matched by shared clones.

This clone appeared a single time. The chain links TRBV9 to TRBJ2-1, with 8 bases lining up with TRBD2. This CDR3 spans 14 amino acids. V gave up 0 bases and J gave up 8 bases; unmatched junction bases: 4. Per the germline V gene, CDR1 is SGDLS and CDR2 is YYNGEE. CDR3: CASSVGGRGDEQFF. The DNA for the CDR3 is TGTGCCAGCAGCGTAGGGGGGCGGGGGGATGAGCAGTTCTTC.

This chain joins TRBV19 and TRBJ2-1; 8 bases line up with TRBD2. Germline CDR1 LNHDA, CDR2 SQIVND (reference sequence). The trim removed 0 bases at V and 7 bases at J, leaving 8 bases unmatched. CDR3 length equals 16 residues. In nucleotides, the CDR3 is TGTGCCAGTAGTATAGATCCATCCTGCGGGAGGAATGAGCAGTTCTTC. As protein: CASSIDPSCGRNEQFF.

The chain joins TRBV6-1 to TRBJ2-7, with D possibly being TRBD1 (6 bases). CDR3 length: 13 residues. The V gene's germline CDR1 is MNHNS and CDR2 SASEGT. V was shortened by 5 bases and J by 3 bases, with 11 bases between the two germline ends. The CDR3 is CASSIGGYYEQYF. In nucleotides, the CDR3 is TGTGCCAGCAGTATAGGGGGATACTACGAGCAGTACTTC.

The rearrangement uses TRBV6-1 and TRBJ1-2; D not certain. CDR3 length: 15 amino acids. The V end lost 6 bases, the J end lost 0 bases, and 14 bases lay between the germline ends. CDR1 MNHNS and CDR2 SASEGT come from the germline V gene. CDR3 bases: TGTGCCAGCAGCTCTCCGGGGAACCCTAACTATGGCTACACCTTC. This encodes CASSSPGNPNYGYTF.

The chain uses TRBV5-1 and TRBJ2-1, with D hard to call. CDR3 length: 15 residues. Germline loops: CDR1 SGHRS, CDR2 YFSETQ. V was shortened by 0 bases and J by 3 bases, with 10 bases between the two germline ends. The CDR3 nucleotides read TGCGCCAGCAGCTTGGTGGCGGAATTCTACAATGAGCAGTTCTTC. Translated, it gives CASSLVAEFYNEQFF.

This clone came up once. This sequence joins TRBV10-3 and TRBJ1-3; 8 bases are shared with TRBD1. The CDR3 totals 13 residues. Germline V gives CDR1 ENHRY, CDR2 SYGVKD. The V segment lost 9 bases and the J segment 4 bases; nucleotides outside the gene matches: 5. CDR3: CAIWTGLGNTIYF. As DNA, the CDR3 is TGTGCCATTTGGACAGGGTTGGGAAACACCATATATTTT.

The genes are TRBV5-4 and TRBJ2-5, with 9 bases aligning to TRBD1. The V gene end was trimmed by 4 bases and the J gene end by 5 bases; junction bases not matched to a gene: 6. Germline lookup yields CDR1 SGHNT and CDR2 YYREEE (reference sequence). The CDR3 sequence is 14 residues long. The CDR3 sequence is CASSPDGQGETQYF. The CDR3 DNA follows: TGTGCCAGCAGCCCGGATGGACAGGGGGAGACCCAGTACTTC.

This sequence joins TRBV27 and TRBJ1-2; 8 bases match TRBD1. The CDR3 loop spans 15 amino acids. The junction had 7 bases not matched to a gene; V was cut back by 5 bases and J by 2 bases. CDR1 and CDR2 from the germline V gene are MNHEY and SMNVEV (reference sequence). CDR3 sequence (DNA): TGTGCCAGCAGTAACGTGACAGGGGCGAACTATGGCTACACCTTC. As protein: CASSNVTGANYGYTF.

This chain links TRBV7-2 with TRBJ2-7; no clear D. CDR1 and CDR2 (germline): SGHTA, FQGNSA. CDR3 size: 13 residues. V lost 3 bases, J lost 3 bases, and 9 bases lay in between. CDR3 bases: TGTGCCAGCAGCTTGGCGGCTATCTACGAGCAGTACTTC. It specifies CASSLAAIYEQYF.

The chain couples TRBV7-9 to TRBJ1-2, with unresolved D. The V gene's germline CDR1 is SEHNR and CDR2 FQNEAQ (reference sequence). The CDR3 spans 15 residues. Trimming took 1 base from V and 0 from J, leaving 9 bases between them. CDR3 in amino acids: CASSLVQGANYGYTF. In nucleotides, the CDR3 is TGTGCCAGCAGCTTAGTACAAGGAGCTAACTATGGCTACACCTTC.

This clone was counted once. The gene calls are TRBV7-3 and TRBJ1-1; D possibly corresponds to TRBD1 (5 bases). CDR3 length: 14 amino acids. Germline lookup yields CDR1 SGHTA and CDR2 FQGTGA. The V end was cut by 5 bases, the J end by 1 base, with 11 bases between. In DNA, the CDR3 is TGTGCCAGCAGCAACGGGGGGTCGAACACTGAAGCTTTCTTT. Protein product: CASSNGGSNTEAFF.

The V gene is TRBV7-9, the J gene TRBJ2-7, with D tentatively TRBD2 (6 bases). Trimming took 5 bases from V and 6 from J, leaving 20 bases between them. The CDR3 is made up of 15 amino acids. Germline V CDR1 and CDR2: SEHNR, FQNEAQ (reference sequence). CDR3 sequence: CASSGRRGGFGEQYF. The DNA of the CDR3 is TGTGCCAGCAGCGGCCGGCGGGGTGGGTTCGGCGAGCAGTACTTC.

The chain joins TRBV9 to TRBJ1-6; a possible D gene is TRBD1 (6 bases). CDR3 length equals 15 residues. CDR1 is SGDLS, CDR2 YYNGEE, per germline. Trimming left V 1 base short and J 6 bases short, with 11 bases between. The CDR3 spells CASSVTDRFNSPLHF. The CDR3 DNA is TGTGCCAGCAGCGTAACAGACAGGTTTAATTCACCCCTCCACTTT.

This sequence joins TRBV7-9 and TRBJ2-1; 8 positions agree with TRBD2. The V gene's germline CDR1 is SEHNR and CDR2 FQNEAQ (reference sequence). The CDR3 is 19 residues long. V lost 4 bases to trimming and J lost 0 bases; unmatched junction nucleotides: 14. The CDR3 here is CASSCDAGGRFSSYNEQFF. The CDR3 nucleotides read TGTGCCAGCAGCTGCGACGCGGGGGGCCGATTTAGCTCCTACAATGAGCAGTTCTTC. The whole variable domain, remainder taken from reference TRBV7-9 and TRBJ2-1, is DTGVSQNPRHKITKRGQNVTFRCDPISEHNRLYWYRQTLGQGPEFLTYFQNEAQLEKSRLLSDRFSAERPKGSFSTLEIQRTEQGDSAMYLCASSCDAGGRFSSYNEQFFGPGTRLTVL.

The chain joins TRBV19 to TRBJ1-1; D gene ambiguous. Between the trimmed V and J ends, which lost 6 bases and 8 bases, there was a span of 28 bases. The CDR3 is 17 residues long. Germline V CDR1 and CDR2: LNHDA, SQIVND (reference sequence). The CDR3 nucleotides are TGTGCCAGTAGCCCAAATTGGCGTGACGGACTCCCGGGGGAAGCTTTCTTT. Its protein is CASSPNWRDGLPGEAFF. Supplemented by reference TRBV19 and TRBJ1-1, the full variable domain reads DGGITQSPKYLFRKEGQNVTLSCEQNLNHDAMYWYRQDPGQGLRLIYYSQIVNDFQKGDIAEGYSVSREKKESFPLTVTSAQKNPTAFYLCASSPNWRDGLPGEAFFGQGTRLTVV.